These T cell receptor beta chains were read from a single sample in a study of Tregs in tolerant kidney transplant recipients. Using immunoSEQ multiplex PCR, the repertoire was profiled, and TCRdb retains in-frame clones only, with some absent. The sample consists of approximately 90,000 clones, 80% to 95% of them appearing once. The material sequenced was CD4+ T cells from blood (PBMCs), taken 12 months after the transplant. Receptors were obtained from a human patient who received a combined kidney and bone marrow transplant. Some T cells may originate from the graft donor. Each CDR3 is given without its conserved first and last residue.

9	TRBJ2-5	TRBV20-1	SATGGETQY
11	TRBJ2-1	TRBV28	ASSYPSLRQQF
13	TRBJ2-2	TRBV7-3	ASSFGGANTGELF
10	TRBJ1-2	TRBV11-2	ASSLAGYGYT
16	TRBJ2-1	TRBV9	ASSTDGGFGPPYNEQF
11	TRBJ1-4	TRBV5-8	ASSLSLNEKLF
12	TRBJ2-7	TRBV19	ASSIPGLTYEQY
10	TRBJ1-2	TRBV2	ASAQDIYGYT
13	TRBJ2-7	TRBV19	ASRTTSGDSYEQY
11	TRBJ1-1	TRBV18	ASRGQGGTEAF
15	TRBJ1-6	TRBV28	ASSLQVRTGGRSPLH
13	TRBJ2-3	TRBV4-1	ASSQVGQGTDTQY
16	TRBJ2-3	TRBV4-1	ASSRGLAGGARADTQY
14	TRBJ2-5	TRBV9	ASSVVGQAGGETQY
10	TRBJ2-5	TRBV6-6	ASRGQEETQY
12	TRBJ2-7	TRBV7-2	ASSFSTSSYEQY
13	TRBJ2-1	TRBV4-3	ASSQDPNLRGEQF
16	TRBJ1-2	TRBV15	ATSRVGYGGGANYGYT
15	TRBJ2-1	TRBV4-1	ASSQVTGTSGRDEQF
13	TRBJ1-3	TRBV9	ASSVGSVEVNTIY